The 14 T cell receptor beta chains listed next were all sequenced from one sample in a study of T cell responses to AZD1222 COVID-19 vaccine (dated by TCRdb to the early 2020s). The method behind the library was the immunoSEQ multiplex PCR assay. TCRdb limited this immuneACCESS table to in-frame rearrangements with V and J called. A share of clones is missing; checked studies link under half to unresolved V genes, and the rest is unexplained. This sample is represented by 80,000 to 95,000 clones; about 88% of them were singletons. In total, the top ten clones hold less than 9% of the sample. The label giving this sample's time point can be read as: about 28 days (+/-7) after the second vaccine dose. The source material was peripheral blood, sampled 28 days after the second AZD1222 dose. These receptors originate from an adult who received the AZD1222 COVID-19 vaccine.

The chain is built from TRBV29-1 and TRBJ1-2; D is undetermined. From germline, CDR1 is SQVTM and CDR2 ANQGSEA. The V gene lost 7 bases and the J gene lost 5 bases, with 11 bases spanning the gap. The CDR3 is made up of 11 amino acids. The CDR3 DNA follows: TGCAGCGCACTCTCCGGATATGGCTACACCTTC. It encodes CSALSGYGYTF.

The rearrangement joins TRBV29-1 to TRBJ1-5; D call uncertain. The J call may not be correct, given that the DNA end is closer to TRBJ2-3. Germline CDR1 SQVTM, CDR2 ANQGSEA. CDR3 size: 12 residues. CDR3 loop: CSVSNSNQPQYF. CDR3 nucleotide sequence: TGCAGCGTTTCCAATAGCAATCAGCCCCAGTATTTT.

The CDR3 reads CASRLAGEDTQYF. The CDR3 DNA reads as TGTGCCAGCAGACTAGCGGGAGAGGATACGCAGTATTTT. The V and J genes are TRBV3-1 (or the pseudogene TRBV3-2) and TRBJ2-3; TRBD2 aligns across 11 bases. The CDR3 contains 13 residues. Germline CDR1 and CDR2: LGHDT and YNNKEL (reference sequence). The J segment lost 6 bases and the V segment lost 6 bases, leaving 2 bases of the junction unmatched.

The chain carries TRBV4-3 and TRBJ2-1, with D perhaps TRBD2 (5 bases). The CDR3 runs 15 residues. The V end lost 0 bases, the J end lost 11 bases, and 17 bases lay between the germline ends. The V gene's germline CDR1 is LGHNA and CDR2 YSLEER. This CDR3 reads CASSQEAWRQDKQFF. The CDR3 DNA reads as TGCGCCAGCAGCCAAGAGGCGTGGAGGCAGGATAAGCAGTTCTTC.

This clone showed up just a few times. The genes are TRBV28 and TRBJ1-2; TRBD1 might be the D (5 bases). CDR1 MDHEN and CDR2 SYDVKM come from the germline V gene. V was clipped by 6 bases and J by 4 bases, with 21 bases between them. The CDR3 runs 16 residues. CDR3: CASRNGGRGRSYGYTF. CDR3 bases: TGTGCCAGCAGAAATGGGGGGAGGGGAAGGAGCTATGGCTACACCTTC.

This rearrangement joins TRBV24-1 to TRBJ2-7; D gene unclear. V shed 3 bases and J shed 2 bases, with 7 bases lying between them. The CDR3 runs 13 residues. Germline CDR1 reads KGHDR; CDR2 reads SFDVKD. In DNA form, the CDR3 reads TGTGCCACCAGTGATGACTGGACCTACGAGCAGTACTTC. Translating gives CATSDDWTYEQYF.

This clone occurred once. The genes are TRBV5-5 and TRBJ1-1; D not resolved. Trimming left V 4 bases short and J 0 bases short, with 13 bases between. The CDR3 has 15 residues. Germline CDR1 and CDR2: SGHKS and YYEKEE (reference sequence). The CDR3: CASSQDWRMNTEAFF. CDR3 DNA sequence: TGTGCCAGCAGCCAGGATTGGCGCATGAACACTGAAGCTTTCTTT.

The CDR3 protein is CASSMAGGAGETQYF. The DNA of the CDR3 is TGTGCCAGTAGTATGGCAGGGGGCGCGGGGGAGACCCAGTACTTC. V gene TRBV19 combines with J gene TRBJ2-5; 8 bases align to TRBD1. The CDR3 length is 15 residues. V lost 3 bases to trimming and J lost 5 bases; unmatched junction nucleotides: 8. In germline, CDR1 is LNHDA, CDR2 SQIVND (reference sequence).

This clone was counted a few times. The rearrangement links TRBV14 to TRBJ1-4; TRBD1 might be the D (5 bases). V was pared by 4 bases and J by 2 bases, with 11 bases between. This CDR3 region has 15 residues. CDR1 and CDR2 from the germline V gene are SGHDN and FVKESK. In DNA form, the CDR3 reads TGTGCCAGCAGCCGGGCCGGGACCACTAATGAAAAACTGTTTTTT. Encoded protein: CASSRAGTTNEKLFF.

The chain is built from TRBV20-1 and TRBJ1-2; the match to TRBD1 covers 9 bases. Trimming removed 6 bases from V and 7 bases from J; junction bases left unmatched: 3. The CDR3 loop spans 11 amino acids. Germline V gene lookup returns CDR1 DFQATT and CDR2 SNEGSKA (reference sequence). This CDR3 is CSAGTGLGYTF. CDR3 nucleotides: TGCAGTGCCGGGACAGGGCTTGGCTACACCTTC.

This chain uses TRBV21-1 with TRBJ1-2; TRBD1, as called in the table, went unchecked against the DNA. TRBV21-1 has pseudogene status. The CDR3 is made up of 17 amino acids. CDR3 DNA: TGTGCCAGCAGCAAAGAGTTACAGGGGGCAGGCATCTATGGCTACACCTTC. Translated: CASSKELQGAGIYGYTF.

This chain joins TRBV11-3 and TRBJ2-1, with 14 bases matching TRBD2. The germline V gene has CDR1 SGHNT and CDR2 YENEEA. This CDR3 region has 18 residues. V gave up 5 bases and J gave up 3 bases; unmatched junction bases: 9. The CDR3 reads CASSPGLAGGPFYNEQFF. The CDR3 DNA reads TGTGCCAGCAGCCCAGGACTAGCGGGAGGACCTTTCTACAATGAGCAGTTCTTC.

The chain links TRBV9 to TRBJ2-7; 9 bases are a match to TRBD1. Germline values: CDR1 SGDLS, CDR2 YYNGEE. The V segment lost 4 bases and the J segment 0 bases; nucleotides outside the gene matches: 5. The CDR3 has 15 residues. CDR3 in amino acids: CASSPTGGSSYEQYF. In DNA form, the CDR3 reads TGTGCCAGCAGCCCCACAGGGGGCAGCTCCTACGAGCAGTACTTC. The full variable domain, with the rest looked up from reference TRBV9 and TRBJ2-7, is DSGVTQTPKHLITATGQRVTLRCSPRSGDLSVYWYQQSLDQGLQFLIQYYNGEERAKGNILERFSAQQFPDLHSELNLSSLELGDSALYFCASSPTGGSSYEQYFGPGTRLTVT.

Only a few counts were recorded for this clone. This sequence joins TRBV6-4 and TRBJ2-2, with 9 bases lining up with TRBD1. V shed 9 bases, J shed 3 bases, and the junction held 5 bases outside the gene matches. The CDR3 contains 14 residues. Germline CDR1 is MRHNA and CDR2 is SNTAGT. CDR3 DNA: TGTGCCAGTCGGGACAGGGCGGACACCGGGGAGCTGTTTTTT. Amino acids: CASRDRADTGELFF.